This T cell receptor (beta chain) was sequenced during a study of blood T cell repertoires in COVID-19. Study-level information: There were acute and convalescent COVID-19 samples, and they came from the United States, Italy and Spain.

CDR1 is MGHRA and CDR2 is YSYEKL in the germline V gene. The CDR3 length is 15 residues. V lost 0 bases and J lost 7; bases outside the gene matches: 5. This clone was seen a single time. Assay: immunoSEQ multiplex PCR; the TCRdb copy retains only in-frame clones and omits some. Among about 280,000 clones, 65% to 90% were seen once, and the ten largest hold roughly 14%. The rearrangement joins TRBV4-1 to TRBJ2-1; 8 bases agree with TRBD1. This TCR was recovered from a woman in her seventies with COVID-19, enrolled during active disease. Source material: peripheral blood. The CDR3 sequence is CASSQENRGLNEQFF. In DNA form, the CDR3 reads TGCGCCAGCAGCCAAGAAAACAGGGGGTTAAATGAGCAGTTCTTC.